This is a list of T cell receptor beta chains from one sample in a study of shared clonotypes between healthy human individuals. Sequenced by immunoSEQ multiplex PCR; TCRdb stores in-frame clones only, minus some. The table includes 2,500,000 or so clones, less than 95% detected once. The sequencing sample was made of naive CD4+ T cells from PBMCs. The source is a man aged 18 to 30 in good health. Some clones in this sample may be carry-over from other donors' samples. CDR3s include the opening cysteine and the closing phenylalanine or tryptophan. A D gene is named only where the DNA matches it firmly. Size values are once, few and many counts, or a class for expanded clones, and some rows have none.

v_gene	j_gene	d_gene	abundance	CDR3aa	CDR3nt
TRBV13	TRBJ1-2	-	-	CASSSLYGVGGYTF	TGTGCCAGCAGCTCCCTGTACGGGGTAGGTGGCTACACCTTC
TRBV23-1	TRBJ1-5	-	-	CASDGFKEPQHF	TGCGCCAGCGACGGATTCAAAGAACCCCAGCATTTT
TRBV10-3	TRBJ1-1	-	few	CAISESAANTEAFF	TGTGCCATCAGTGAGTCGGCAGCGAACACTGAAGCTTTCTTT
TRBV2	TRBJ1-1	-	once	CASSPIFELRSLF	TGTGCCAGCAGCCCCATATTCGAGCTACGATCTCTCTTT
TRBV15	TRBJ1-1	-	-	CATSSRATGTEAFF	TGTGCCACCAGCAGCCGAGCCACCGGCACTGAAGCTTTCTTT
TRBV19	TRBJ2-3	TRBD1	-	CATNRNPGTGADTQYF	TGTGCCACCAACCGGAACCCCGGTACAGGGGCAGATACGCAGTATTTT
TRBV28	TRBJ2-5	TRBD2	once	CASSFGLAGDRLGETQYF	TGTGCCAGCAGTTTCGGACTAGCGGGAGACCGGCTCGGAGAGACCCAGTACTTC
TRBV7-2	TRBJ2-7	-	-	CASSRLGISSYEQYF	TGTGCCAGCAGCCGTCTGGGTATTAGCTCCTACGAGCAGTACTTC
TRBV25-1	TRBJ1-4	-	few	CASGWNEKLFF	TGTGCCAGCGGATGGAATGAAAAACTGTTTTTT
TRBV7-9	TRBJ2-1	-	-	CASSLDRGARNQFF	TGTGCCAGCAGCTTAGATAGGGGGGCGCGTAACCAGTTCTTC
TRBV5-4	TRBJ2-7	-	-	CASSLRRASSYEQYF	TGTGCCAGCAGCTTGCGCAGGGCCTCCTCCTACGAGCAGTACTTC
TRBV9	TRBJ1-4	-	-	CASSPGGANTNEKLFF	TGTGCCAGCAGCCCTGGGGGGGCGAACACTAATGAAAAACTGTTTTTT
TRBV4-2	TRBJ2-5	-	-	CASSNQGTGETQYF	TGTGCCAGCAGCAACCAAGGGACTGGCGAGACCCAGTACTTC
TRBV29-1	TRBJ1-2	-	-	CSVETQGTYTF	TGCAGCGTTGAAACACAGGGTACCTACACCTTC
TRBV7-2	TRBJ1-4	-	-	CASSLSRGGEKLFF	TGTGCCAGCAGCTTGTCTAGGGGAGGGGAAAAACTGTTTTTT
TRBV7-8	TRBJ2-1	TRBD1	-	CASSTQGQSYNEQFF	TGTGCCAGCAGCACTCAGGGACAGAGCTACAATGAGCAGTTCTTC
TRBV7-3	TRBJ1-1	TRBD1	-	CASSLQGVNTEAFF	TGTGCCAGCAGCTTACAGGGGGTGAACACTGAAGCTTTCTTT
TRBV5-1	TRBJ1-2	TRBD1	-	CASSLEGQGGGGYTF	TGCGCCAGCAGCTTGGAGGGACAGGGGGGCGGTGGCTACACCTTC
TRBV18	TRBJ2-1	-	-	CASSPILTGGVSYNEQFF	TGTGCCAGCTCACCGATCCTCACCGGCGGAGTCTCCTACAATGAGCAGTTCTTC
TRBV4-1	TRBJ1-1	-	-	CASSQTGRNTEAFF	TGCGCCAGCAGCCAAACAGGGCGGAACACTGAAGCTTTCTTT
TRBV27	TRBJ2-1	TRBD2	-	CASSLSRLAGEAYNEQFF	TGTGCCAGCAGTTTATCCAGACTAGCGGGAGAAGCCTACAATGAGCAGTTCTTC
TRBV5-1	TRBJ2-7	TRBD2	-	CASRFRGGAGEQYF	TGCGCCAGCCGCTTTCGGGGGGGCGCAGGCGAGCAGTACTTC